This T cell receptor beta chain was sequenced during a study of STAT5B mutations in CD4+ large granular lymphocyte leukemia. Study-wide findings and caveats: TRBV06-family usage was enriched in top patient clones (8/27) versus controls (2/35). Less than 30% of private leukemic clonotypes occurred rarely in other patients' non-leukemic repertoires. Data were not HLA-matched across samples.

In regard to this clone: Its antigen is currently unknown.

Controls came from buffy coats of healthy blood donors. This table comes from immunoSEQ multiplex PCR, and its TCRdb copy is limited to in-frame clones, with some not included. The table includes tens of thousands of clones, roughly 84% detected once. Germline V CDR1 and CDR2: SGHRS, YFSETQ. This CDR3 contains 15 residues. Trimming removed 4 bases from V and 1 base from J, with 14 bases in between. The chain employs TRBV5-1 and TRBJ1-1, with a tentative D call TRBD1 (6 bases). The origin of this receptor is a human donor in good health. The sequenced material came from CD4+ T cells from blood buffy coats. CDR3 sequence: CASSGGGSQNTEAFF. The CDR3 nucleotides read TGCGCCAGCAGCGGGGGGGGCAGCCAGAACACTGAAGCTTTCTTT.